This T cell receptor beta chain was sequenced during a study of OX40 agonist ivuxolimab in advanced cancers. V lost 3 bases and J lost 9, with 12 bases in between. Germline V gives CDR1 MRHNA, CDR2 SNTAGT. The CDR3 has 14 residues. Assay used: immunoSEQ multiplex PCR; TCRdb lists only in-frame clones, some missing. Of some 72,000 clones in the sample, roughly nine tenths were seen once. The chain links TRBV6-4 to TRBJ1-6, with D perhaps matching TRBD1 (5 bases). This receptor was taken from an adult with an advanced solid tumor such as melanoma, head and neck, liver or kidney cancer. Sequencing used CD4+ or CD8+ T cells sorted from blood, obtained in a trial of the OX40 agonist ivuxolimab. The CDR3 loop is CASSEGPSGSPLHF. The DNA for the CDR3 is TGTGCCAGCAGTGAGGGGCCCTCGGGTTCACCCCTCCACTTT.